Shown below are 21 T cell receptor beta chains from a single sample sequenced in a study of T cell repertoires in cytomegalovirus infection. For these receptors, no antigen is known. One entry per CDR3 protein results from TCRdb running MiXCR on the reads. The profile shows some 310,000 distinct CDR3 sequences, roughly 25% of them singletons. Sequencing used cultured PBMCs, obtained from culture after CMV antigen stimulation. All receptors derive from a human donor in good health (CMV status not recorded). Some clones in this sample may be carry-over from other donors' samples.

This clonotype was seen more than once but under ten times. The chain links TRBV6-5 to TRBJ1-4, with D hard to call. Trimming stripped 2 bases from V and 2 bases from J, with 12 bases between. The CDR3 consists of 16 residues. From germline, CDR1 is MNHEY and CDR2 SVGAGI. CDR3 sequence reads: CASSYLDGGTNEKLFF. CDR3 DNA sequence: TGTGCCAGCAGTTACCTTGACGGAGGGACTAATGAAAAACTGTTTTTT.

This clonotype came up many times. V gene TRBV7-8 combines with J gene TRBJ1-2, with TRBD1 identical over 7 bases. Germline assignment: CDR1 SGHVS and CDR2 FQNEAQ. The CDR3 extends over 14 amino acids. V gave up 5 bases and J gave up 5 bases; unmatched junction bases: 8. This CDR3 reads CASSLGGRNYGYTF. In DNA form, the CDR3 reads TGTGCCAGCAGCCTAGGGGGCAGAAATTATGGCTACACCTTC.

The rearrangement uses TRBV6-5 and TRBJ1-6; D remains ambiguous. In germline, CDR1 is MNHEY, CDR2 SVGAGI. V was clipped by 1 base and J by 10 bases, with 20 bases between them. The CDR3 covers 17 residues. The CDR3 protein is CASSYWQSDTRSSPLHF. CDR3 DNA sequence: TGTGCCAGCAGTTACTGGCAGAGCGACACCAGGTCCTCACCCCTCCACTTT.

V is TRBV5-1 and J is TRBJ1-1, with a tentative D call TRBD1 (5 bases). V was cut by 3 bases and J by 6 bases, with 15 bases left in between. CDR1 is SGHRS, CDR2 YFSETQ, per germline. This CDR3 is built from 14 residues. CDR3 protein: CASSSGMGGAEAFF. The DNA of the CDR3 is TGCGCCAGCAGCTCAGGCATGGGGGGAGCTGAAGCTTTCTTT.

This clonotype was seen only a few times. J is TRBJ1-4 and V is TRBV20-1; 8 bases fit TRBD1. This CDR3 is built from 15 residues. J gave up 5 bases and V 6 bases, and 11 bases lay outside the gene matches. Germline CDR1 and CDR2: DFQATT and SNEGSKA (reference sequence). CDR3 in amino acids: CSARQGQSSNEKLFF. The CDR3 nucleotides read TGCAGTGCCCGACAGGGGCAGAGCTCCAATGAAAAACTGTTTTTT.

The chain is built from TRBV28 and TRBJ2-1; 9 bases match TRBD1. The CDR3 is made up of 17 amino acids. The germline CDR1 and CDR2 sequences are MDHEN and SYDVKM. V was pared by 2 bases and J by 1 base, with 6 bases of the junction left unmatched. The CDR3 reads CASSLDRGGISYNEQFF. For the CDR3, the DNA is TGTGCCAGCAGTTTAGACAGGGGGGGGATTTCCTACAATGAGCAGTTCTTC.

This clonotype was recorded once. The chain carries TRBV5-1 and TRBJ2-5, with D possibly matching TRBD2 (5 bases). Trimming took off 4 bases at V and 5 bases at J, with 18 bases between the two ends. Per the germline V gene, CDR1 is SGHRS and CDR2 is YFSETQ. CDR3 length equals 15 residues. The CDR3: CASSPSVGVVETQYF. The CDR3 nucleotides are TGCGCCAGCAGCCCTTCGGTCGGGGTGGTGGAGACCCAGTACTTC.

The table lists this clonotype with many counts. J is TRBJ1-5 and V is TRBV27; tentative D call: TRBD1 (6 bases). Trimming shortened V by 2 bases and J by 9 bases, and 17 bases separated the two germline ends. From germline, CDR1 is MNHEY and CDR2 SMNVEV (reference sequence). This CDR3 is built from 15 residues. The CDR3 DNA sequence: TGTGCCAGCAGTTTACGGGGGACGGGGACACGGCCCCAGCATTTT. Translated, it gives CASSLRGTGTRPQHF.

The CDR3 bases are TGTGCCATCAGCTCCCAGGGAGGCACTGAAGCTTTCTTT. It codes for CAISSQGGTEAFF. The rearrangement uses TRBV10-3 and TRBJ1-1; D perhaps matches TRBD1 (5 bases). Trimming cost V 6 bases and J 4 bases, with 12 bases left between them. Germline CDR1 ENHRY, CDR2 SYGVKD. This CDR3 comprises 13 residues.

The chain combines TRBV4-3 with TRBJ2-3; 8 bases match TRBD2. CDR1 and CDR2 (germline): LGHNA, YSLEER. Trimming took 1 base from V and 1 from J; bases not matched to a gene: 4. The length of the CDR3 is 16 residues. Here the CDR3 reads CASSQGIAGRTDTQYF. The CDR3 DNA sequence: TGCGCCAGCAGCCAAGGAATAGCGGGACGCACAGATACGCAGTATTTT.

The V and J genes are TRBV7-2 and TRBJ2-3; 9 nucleotides agree with TRBD2. Trimming removed 4 bases from V and 1 base from J; junction bases left unmatched: 6. Looked up from germline, CDR1 is SGHTA and CDR2 is FQGNSA. The CDR3 length is 16 residues. In DNA, the CDR3 is TGTGCCAGCAGCTCACGCTGGACTAGCGGCACAGATACGCAGTATTTT. It encodes CASSSRWTSGTDTQYF.

The chain combines TRBV12-3 or TRBV12-4 with TRBJ2-2; D not certain. With 1 base removed from V and 6 bases from J, the gap between germline ends came to 9 bases. The CDR3 runs to 14 residues. For the CDR3, the DNA is TGTGCCAGCAGTTTAGTGGTTACAGCCGGGGAGCTGTTTTTT. Encoded protein: CASSLVVTAGELFF.

The V call is TRBV7-2, the J call TRBJ2-1, with TRBD2 matching 9 bases. Germline-derived CDR1 and CDR2 are SGHTA and FQGNSA. This CDR3 has 16 amino acids. The V and J ends lost 1 base and 2 bases, in that order; junction bases with no gene match: 3. Here the CDR3 DNA reads TGTGCCAGCAGCTTAGTTGCGGGAGGGCCCTACAATGAGCAGTTCTTC. Amino acid sequence: CASSLVAGGPYNEQFF.

This clonotype was seen at least ten times. The J gene is TRBJ2-1, the V gene TRBV7-9; 7 bases match TRBD2. The germline V gene has CDR1 SEHNR and CDR2 FQNEAQ (reference sequence). After removal of 3 bases from V and 2 bases from J, the junction contained 16 bases not matched to a gene. This CDR3 has 19 amino acids. This chain's CDR3 is CASSFNSGVAGATYNEQFF. The DNA for the CDR3 is TGTGCCAGCAGCTTCAACTCTGGGGTAGCGGGCGCTACCTACAATGAGCAGTTCTTC.

Many counts were recorded for this clonotype. This chain joins TRBV7-2 and TRBJ1-2; D not resolved. V shed 3 bases and J shed 1 base, with 18 bases lying between them. CDR1 is SGHTA and CDR2 is FQGNSA in the germline V gene. This CDR3 spans 17 amino acids. Here the CDR3 reads CASSFLTAGPINYGYTF. CDR3 bases: TGTGCCAGCAGCTTCCTGACTGCCGGACCTATTAACTATGGCTACACCTTC.

This clonotype showed up many times. V usage is TRBV12-3 or TRBV12-4 and J usage is TRBJ1-2; D is possibly TRBD1 (6 bases). The CDR3 spans 14 residues. V was cut by 3 bases and J by 2 bases, with 10 bases left in between. CDR3 protein: CASSFWQGNYGYTF. In DNA, the CDR3 is TGTGCCAGCAGTTTTTGGCAGGGGAACTATGGCTACACCTTC.

This clonotype has ten or more counts. The chain carries TRBV7-2 and TRBJ1-5; maybe TRBD1 (5 bases). The V and J ends lost 4 bases and 5 bases respectively, with 18 bases between them. Germline V CDR1 and CDR2: SGHTA, FQGNSA. This CDR3 region has 16 residues. The CDR3 sequence: CASSSKAGNTDQPQHF. The CDR3 coding sequence is TGTGCCAGCAGCTCCAAAGCAGGGAACACCGATCAGCCCCAGCATTTT.

This clonotype was picked up many times. The chain uses TRBV7-2 and TRBJ2-3; D gene unclear. V shed 4 bases and J shed 1 base, with 12 bases lying between them. This CDR3 contains 15 residues. CDR1 is SGHTA and CDR2 is FQGNSA in the germline V gene. The CDR3 DNA sequence: TGTGCCAGCAGCTCCCAAACTCTGGGCACAGATACGCAGTATTTT. Encoded protein: CASSSQTLGTDTQYF.

Ten or more counts support this clonotype. The J gene is TRBJ2-1, the V gene TRBV5-4; 12 positions agree with TRBD2. J lost 10 bases, V lost 0 bases, and 2 bases had no gene match. The germline gives CDR1 SGHNT, CDR2 YYREEE (reference sequence). The CDR3 totals 14 residues. CDR3 region: CASSLAGLAGEQFF. DNA of the CDR3: TGTGCCAGCAGCTTGGCCGGACTAGCGGGAGAGCAGTTCTTC.

This chain joins TRBV4-1 and TRBJ2-3; 10 bases line up with TRBD2. Unmatched junction bases numbered 3, after V lost 0 bases and J lost 0 bases. Looked up from germline, CDR1 is MGHRA and CDR2 is YSYEKL. This CDR3 contains 17 residues. DNA of the CDR3: TGCGCCAGCAGCCAAGACACTAGCGGGGTTAGCACAGATACGCAGTATTTT. Translated: CASSQDTSGVSTDTQYF.

The CDR3 nucleotides read TGCGCCAGCAAGGTAGCGGGAGGGCCGCATGAGCAGTTCTTC. It yields the protein CASKVAGGPHEQFF. V is TRBV4-1 and J is TRBJ2-1; 11 bases match TRBD2. This CDR3 region has 14 residues. Germline loops: CDR1 MGHRA, CDR2 YSYEKL. The V gene end was trimmed by 7 bases and the J gene end by 8 bases; junction bases not matched to a gene: 7.